The rows below give T cell receptor beta chains drawn from one sample of a study of blood T cell repertoires in COVID-19. Here immunoSEQ multiplex PCR was the method, and the copy in TCRdb shows in-frame clones only, minus some. The table includes around 220,000 clones, approximately 79% detected once. Sample: peripheral blood. Source of these receptors: a woman between 40 and 50 years old with active or convalescent COVID-19. CDR3s include the opening cysteine and the closing phenylalanine or tryptophan. The D gene is left open where the match is weak. Some rows have no size entry. The others give once, few or many, or a class for an expanded clone.

d_gene | j_gene | abundance | len | v_gene | CDR3aa | CDR3nt
. | TRBJ1-2 | . | 17 | TRBV18 | CASSPSGQGASGWGYTF | TGTGCCAGCTCACCAAGTGGCCAGGGCGCGTCCGGATGGGGCTACACCTTC
TRBD1 | TRBJ1-2 | . | 13 | TRBV29-1 | CSVPDRGTYGYTF | TGCAGCGTTCCCGACAGGGGAACCTATGGCTACACCTTC
. | TRBJ1-6 | many | 16 | TRBV5-5 | CASSNAGTLGNSPLHF | TGTGCCAGCAGCAATGCCGGGACTTTGGGGAATTCACCCCTCCACTTT
TRBD1 | TRBJ1-1 | . | 13 | TRBV30 | CAWTRDRGFEAFF | TGTGCCTGGACCCGGGACAGGGGGTTTGAAGCTTTCTTT
. | TRBJ2-1 | . | 15 | TRBV30 | CAWSVPRGGPDEQFF | TGTGCCTGGAGTGTCCCTAGGGGGGGCCCGGATGAGCAGTTCTTC
TRBD1 | TRBJ1-4 | . | 14 | TRBV30 | CAWSVGTGFEKLFF | TGTGCCTGGAGTGTGGGGACAGGGTTCGAAAAACTGTTTTTT
TRBD1 | TRBJ1-2 | . | 16 | TRBV28 | CASTDRGSGIGYGYTF | TGTGCCAGCACGGACAGGGGCTCAGGGATCGGCTATGGCTACACCTTC
. | TRBJ2-2 | . | 16 | TRBV5-1 | CASSSTGSANTGELFF | TGCGCCAGCAGCTCCACAGGATCGGCGAACACCGGGGAGCTGTTTTTT
TRBD1 | TRBJ1-2 | few | 14 | TRBV24-1 | CATSDTDREDGYTF | TGTGCCACCAGTGATACGGACAGGGAAGATGGCTACACCTTC
. | TRBJ1-6 | . | 16 | TRBV28 | CASSFTQASYNSPLHF | TGTGCCAGCAGTTTCACACAGGCCAGTTATAATTCACCCCTCCACTTT
TRBD2 | TRBJ2-5 | . | 14 | TRBV6-1 | CASSERPSGETQYF | TGTGCCAGCAGTGAACGGCCTAGCGGAGAGACCCAGTACTTC
. | TRBJ1-3 | once | 13 | TRBV27 | CASSRGAGNTIYF | TGTGCCAGCTCACGGGGGGCTGGAAACACCATATATTTT
. | TRBJ1-5 | . | 12 | TRBV7-9 | CASSLESEPQHF | TGTGCCAGCAGCCTCGAATCGGAGCCCCAGCATTTT
TRBD1 | TRBJ1-1 | few | 18 | TRBV5-1 | CASSFAFPQGEMNTEAFF | TGCGCCAGCAGCTTTGCGTTTCCGCAGGGGGAAATGAACACTGAAGCTTTCTTT
TRBD1 | TRBJ2-7 | . | 13 | TRBV19 | CASSIRRGYEQYF | TGTGCCAGTAGTATCCGCAGGGGGTACGAGCAGTACTTC
. | TRBJ1-1 | . | 16 | TRBV7-9 | CASSLGMGQGNTEAFF | TGTGCCAGCAGCTTAGGGATGGGTCAGGGGAACACTGAAGCTTTCTTT
TRBD1 | TRBJ1-5 | . | 15 | TRBV6-5 | CASRPTGAMNQPQHF | TGTGCCAGCAGACCCACAGGGGCTATGAATCAGCCCCAGCATTTT
TRBD2 | TRBJ2-5 | once | 14 | TRBV5-1 | CASSLVAGDETQYF | TGCGCCAGCAGCTTGGTAGCGGGGGACGAGACCCAGTACTTC
TRBD1 | TRBJ1-5 | . | 19 | TRBV9 | CASSVVGIRGPYSNQPQHF | TGTGCCAGCAGCGTAGTAGGGATAAGGGGGCCCTATAGCAATCAGCCCCAGCATTTT
TRBD1 | TRBJ2-3 | few | 14 | TRBV19 | CASRPTGVGDTQYF | TGTGCCAGTAGACCGACAGGGGTTGGAGATACGCAGTATTTT
TRBD1 | TRBJ2-1 | . | 16 | TRBV3-1/TRBV3-2 | CASSQERRTGNNEQFF | TGTGCCAGCAGCCAAGAACGGAGGACAGGAAACAATGAGCAGTTCTTC
. | TRBJ1-4 | . | 11 | TRBV11-2 | CASRQDSLLFF | TGTGCCAGCCGCCAGGACAGTTTACTGTTTTTT
. | TRBJ1-2 | . | 14 | TRBV28 | CASSPGGGAGGYTF | TGTGCCAGCAGTCCGGGGGGGGGTGCGGGCGGCTACACCTTC
. | TRBJ1-5 | . | 13 | TRBV3-1/TRBV3-2 | CASSSRSNQPQHF | TGTGCCAGCAGTAGTCGCTCGAATCAGCCCCAGCATTTT
. | TRBJ1-1 | . | 13 | TRBV7-9 | CASGPRGTGWAFF | TGTGCCAGCGGACCCCGGGGGACGGGTTGGGCTTTCTTT
. | TRBJ1-2 | . | 14 | TRBV10-2 | CAPPTGGLDYGYTF | TGCGCCCCTCCAACCGGGGGACTGGACTATGGCTACACCTTC
TRBD1 | TRBJ1-1 | . | 14 | TRBV7-2 | CASRRRGRDTEAFF | TGTGCCAGCAGGCGCAGGGGGCGGGACACTGAAGCTTTCTTT
. | TRBJ1-2 | . | 15 | TRBV3-1/TRBV3-2 | CASSQGVQGMGGYTF | TGTGCCAGCAGCCAAGGGGTACAGGGTATGGGTGGCTACACCTTC
. | TRBJ2-5 | . | 14 | TRBV6-6 | CASSYSRLQETQYF | TGTGCCAGCAGTTACTCGCGGCTCCAAGAGACCCAGTACTTC
. | TRBJ1-6 | . | 14 | TRBV7-2 | CASSLTATNSPLHF | TGTGCCAGCAGCCTGACAGCGACAAATTCACCCCTCCACTTT
TRBD2 | TRBJ2-1 | . | 18 | TRBV28 | CASSFRSSGGLSYNEQFF | TGTGCCAGCAGTTTTCGGTCTAGCGGGGGACTCTCCTACAATGAGCAGTTCTTC
. | TRBJ2-1 | . | 11 | TRBV7-3 | CASGGTGEQFF | TGTGCCAGCGGCGGGACGGGTGAGCAGTTCTTC
TRBD1 | TRBJ1-5 | . | 14 | TRBV6-5 | CASSRGQGNQPQHF | TGTGCCAGCAGCCGAGGACAGGGCAATCAGCCCCAGCATTTT
. | TRBJ1-1 | . | 13 | TRBV24-1 | CATSDPTNTEAFF | TGTGCCACCAGTGACCCCACAAACACTGAAGCTTTCTTT
. | TRBJ2-3 | . | 13 | TRBV23-1 | CASPGVVPDTQYF | TGCGCCAGCCCAGGGGTCGTTCCCGATACGCAGTATTTT
. | TRBJ1-5 | . | 13 | TRBV4-1 | CASSQDGLQPQHF | TGCGCCAGCAGCCAAGACGGGTTGCAGCCCCAGCATTTT
. | TRBJ1-6 | . | 22 | TRBV27 | CASSQRRGSHVPFISYNSPLHF | TGTGCCAGCAGTCAGAGGAGGGGTTCGCACGTCCCCTTTATCTCCTATAATTCACCCCTCCACTTT
TRBD1 | TRBJ1-5 | once | 15 | TRBV6-5 | CASIRGQGAVQPQHF | TGTGCCAGCATTCGAGGGCAGGGGGCAGTTCAGCCCCAGCATTTT
. | TRBJ2-2 | . | 13 | TRBV11-2 | CASSLVGTGELFF | TGTGCCAGCAGCTTAGTCGGGACCGGGGAGCTGTTTTTT
TRBD1 | TRBJ2-5 | . | 12 | TRBV4-1 | CASGQGAETQYF | TGCGCCAGCGGACAGGGGGCCGAGACCCAGTACTTC
. | TRBJ2-3 | few | 17 | TRBV3-1/TRBV3-2 | CASSQDPRVIGADTQYF | TGTGCCAGCAGCCAAGACCCCAGGGTGATAGGAGCAGATACGCAGTATTTT
. | TRBJ2-2 | . | 13 | TRBV6-5 | CASRRGSTGELFF | TGTGCCAGCAGGAGGGGGAGTACCGGGGAGCTGTTTTTT
TRBD2 | TRBJ2-5 | . | 14 | TRBV18 | CASSPGLAQETQYF | TGTGCCAGCTCGCCGGGACTAGCCCAGGAGACCCAGTACTTC
TRBD2 | TRBJ2-5 | . | 15 | TRBV18 | CASSTTGGFQETQYF | TGTGCCAGCTCAACAACCGGGGGGTTCCAAGAGACCCAGTACTTC
TRBD1 | TRBJ1-1 | . | 16 | TRBV5-8 | CASSLGTGSENTEAFF | TGTGCCAGCAGCTTAGGGACAGGGAGCGAGAACACTGAAGCTTTCTTT
TRBD1 | TRBJ1-2 | . | 13 | TRBV19 | CASSPDRGSGYTF | TGTGCCAGTAGCCCGGACAGGGGTTCTGGCTACACCTTC
. | TRBJ2-7 | . | 13 | TRBV11-2 | CASRDRDYYEQYF | TGTGCCAGCAGGGACAGGGACTACTACGAGCAGTACTTC
. | TRBJ1-2 | once | 14 | TRBV6-5 | CASSRTGINYGYTF | TGTGCCAGCAGTAGAACGGGGATCAACTATGGCTACACCTTC
. | TRBJ1-1 | . | 14 | TRBV29-1 | CSVEGPTLGTEAFF | TGCAGCGTTGAGGGGCCAACTTTGGGGACTGAAGCTTTCTTT
. | TRBJ1-2 | . | 13 | TRBV5-5 | CASSLLANYGYTF | TGTGCCAGCAGCCTATTAGCTAACTATGGCTACACCTTC
. | TRBJ2-2 | . | 17 | TRBV1 | CTSSQVWRGGLSGELFF | TGCACCAGCAGCCAAGTCTGGCGGGGGGGCCTGTCCGGGGAGCTGTTTTTT
. | TRBJ2-5 | few | 15 | TRBV7-2 | CASSFNSGGFETQYF | TGTGCCAGCAGCTTCAACTCGGGGGGCTTTGAGACCCAGTACTTC
. | TRBJ1-2 | . | 12 | TRBV2 | CAPYKGNYGYTF | TGTGCCCCCTACAAGGGGAATTATGGCTACACCTTC
TRBD1 | TRBJ1-4 | many | 17 | TRBV19 | CASSRAKEQGRNEKLFF | TGTGCCAGTAGTAGGGCCAAGGAACAGGGGAGGAACGAAAAACTGTTTTTT
TRBD1 | TRBJ2-3 | . | 15 | TRBV4-1 | CASSPGQGGTDTQYF | TGCGCCAGCAGCCCTGGACAGGGGGGCACAGATACGCAGTATTTT
. | TRBJ1-1 | . | 17 | TRBV2 | CASSDSRIRGGNTEAFF | TGTGCCAGCAGTGACAGTAGGATTAGGGGGGGAAACACTGAAGCTTTCTTT
TRBD1 | TRBJ1-5 | . | 15 | TRBV5-6 | CASSLAGTGIQPQHF | TGTGCCAGCAGCTTGGCCGGGACAGGGATTCAGCCCCAGCATTTT